This T cell receptor (beta chain) was sequenced in a study of blood T cell repertoires in COVID-19. Study summary: From the United States, Italy and Spain came samples of acute and convalescent COVID-19. The analysed material was cDNA or gDNA that came from T cells, B-cell-depleted T cells, or PBMCs.

This table comes from immunoSEQ multiplex PCR, and its TCRdb copy is limited to in-frame clones, with some not included. The top ten clones hold under 3.5% of a sample with around 250,000 clones, roughly 84% of them seen once. The V gene's germline CDR1 is MNHNY and CDR2 SVGAGI (reference sequence). Trimming cost V 6 bases and J 3 bases, with 12 bases left between them. CDR3 size: 14 residues. J is TRBJ1-5 and V is TRBV6-6; D possibly corresponds to TRBD1 (6 bases). The sequenced material came from peripheral blood. This clonotype originated in a woman aged 18 to 35 with acute or convalescent COVID-19. CDR3 bases: TGTGCCAGCAGCAGACAGGACTTCAATCAGCCCCAGCATTTT. It yields the protein CASSRQDFNQPQHF.